The 20 T cell receptor beta chains in this list originate from one sample, sequenced in a study of beta chain features in type 1 diabetes. Study conclusions and caveats: Among all four CD4+ subsets, Type 1 diabetes patients had TCRB CDR3s that were moderately but significantly shorter.

What was sequenced were expressed TCRB transcripts, since all of the isolated RNA had been reverse transcribed. The assay was immunoSEQ multiplex PCR, and TCRdb's table has in-frame clones only and misses some. The top ten clones hold about 0.081% of a sample with 150,000 to 200,000 clones, 50% to 70% of them seen once. These receptors have no identified antigens. The sequenced sample consisted of naive CD4+ T cells from blood. Receptors originate from a man under 40 with type 1 diabetes.

The gene calls are TRBV9 and TRBJ2-2; D uncertain. Between the trimmed V and J ends, which lost 6 bases and 3 bases, there was a span of 15 bases. This CDR3 has 15 amino acids. Germline V gene sequence: CDR1 SGDLS, CDR2 YYNGEE. The CDR3 here is CASTRRQWDTGELFF. The CDR3 DNA reads TGTGCCAGCACCCGCCGCCAATGGGACACCGGGGAGCTGTTTTTT.

The chain couples TRBV13 to TRBJ2-7; 9 bases fit TRBD2. J lost 7 bases, V lost 2 bases, and 12 bases had no gene match. CDR1 and CDR2 (germline): PRHDT, FYEKMQ (reference sequence). The CDR3 length is 16 residues. The CDR3: CASSLTWGTSRGEQYF. CDR3 DNA sequence: TGTGCCAGCAGCTTAACCTGGGGGACTAGCCGCGGGGAGCAGTACTTC. The whole variable domain, remainder taken from reference TRBV13 and TRBJ2-7, is AAGVIQSPRHLIKEKRETATLKCYPIPRHDTVYWYQQGPGQDPQFLISFYEKMQSDKGSIPDRFSAQQFSDYHSELNMSSLELGDSALYFCASSLTWGTSRGEQYFGPGTRLTVT.

The chain recombines TRBV6-5 with TRBJ2-1, with 7 bases that match TRBD2. Germline V gene data show CDR1 as MNHEY and CDR2 as SVGAGI. The CDR3 runs to 15 residues. Trimming at V came to 4 bases and at J to 7 bases, leaving 10 bases not matched to a gene. CDR3 coding DNA: TGTGCCAGCAGTTCCCCGCGAGCGGGGAGTAATGAGCAGTTCTTC. Protein sequence: CASSSPRAGSNEQFF.

With respect to this clone: An end of the junction differs from the germline gene, which may be a read error. V gene TRBV7-7 combines with J gene TRBJ2-7, with 8 bases that match TRBD1. The CDR3 is 15 residues long. The germline CDR1 and CDR2 sequences are SSHAT and FNYEAQ (reference sequence). The CDR3 reads CASSLAQGGSYEQYF. CDR3 nucleotides: TGTGCTAGCAGCTTAGCACAGGGGGGATCCTACGAGCAGTACTTC. The entire variable domain, with the rest obtained from reference TRBV7-7 and TRBJ2-7, is as follows: GAGVSQSPRYKVTKRGQDVTLRCDPISSHATLYWYQQALGQGPEFLTYFNYEAQPDKSGLPSDRFSAERPEGSISTLTIQRTEQRDSAMYRCASSLAQGGSYEQYFGPGTRLTVT.

This chain connects TRBV6-5 to TRBJ2-6; D is possibly TRBD2 (5 bases). CDR1 and CDR2 from the germline V gene are MNHEY and SVGAGI. V lost 3 bases, J lost 4 bases, and 10 bases lay in between. This CDR3 region has 15 residues. CDR3 loop: CASSYLAAGANVLTF. The CDR3 nucleotides read TGTGCCAGCAGTTATCTAGCTGCCGGGGCCAACGTCCTGACTTTC.

The table lists this clone with a few counts. The CDR3 coding sequence is TGTGCCAGCAGCCAAGTCGCCGAAGAGACCCAGTACTTC. Translation: CASSQVAEETQYF. The rearrangement links TRBV4-2 to TRBJ2-5; D not resolved. Germline CDR1 and CDR2: LGHNA and YNFKEQ. Trimming removed 1 base from V and 3 bases from J, with 6 bases in between. This CDR3 spans 13 amino acids.

The chain carries TRBV20-1 and TRBJ2-1; D perhaps matches TRBD2 (5 bases). The germline gives CDR1 DFQATT, CDR2 SNEGSKA (reference sequence). This CDR3 is built from 11 residues. V was clipped by 2 bases and J by 10 bases, with 9 bases between them. The CDR3 sequence: CSARWGVEQFF. In nucleotides, the CDR3 is TGCAGTGCTAGATGGGGAGTCGAGCAGTTCTTC.

This clone has only a few counts. This chain joins TRBV29-1 and TRBJ2-3, with D perhaps TRBD1 or TRBD2 (5 bases each). This CDR3 is 17 amino acids long. The V and J ends lost 2 bases and 6 bases respectively, with 24 bases between them. Germline V gene data show CDR1 as SQVTM and CDR2 as ANQGSEA. In DNA form, the CDR3 reads TGCAGCGTTGAAAACCTTGGGGGAGAAGCGCCCAGGGATACGCAGTATTTT. It codes for CSVENLGGEAPRDTQYF.

This clone was seen once. The gene calls are TRBV20-1 and TRBJ1-2; D gene unclear. The CDR3 sequence is 11 residues long. V lost 6 bases, J lost 4 bases, and 9 bases lay in between. Germline-derived CDR1 and CDR2 are DFQATT and SNEGSKA (reference sequence). CDR3: CSALGPYGYTF. For the CDR3, the DNA is TGCAGTGCGCTGGGCCCCTATGGCTACACCTTC.

J is TRBJ2-5 and V is TRBV11-2; 7 nucleotides align to TRBD1. CDR3 size: 15 residues. The junction had 11 bases not matched to a gene; V was cut back by 5 bases and J by 5 bases. Looked up from germline, CDR1 is SGHAT and CDR2 is FQNNGV. In nucleotides, the CDR3 is TGTGCCAGCAGCGGCCGCTCCCCGACAGGGGAGACCCAGTACTTC. It encodes CASSGRSPTGETQYF.

This clone was picked up a small number of times. V gene TRBV9 combines with J gene TRBJ2-3, with TRBD1 matching 9 bases. Per germline, CDR1 SGDLS and CDR2 YYNGEE. The CDR3 loop spans 16 amino acids. V shed 0 bases, J shed 4 bases, and the junction held 6 bases outside the gene matches. The CDR3 DNA reads TGTGCCAGCAGCGTAGCGGGGGGACAGGGTGCAGATACGCAGTATTTT. Amino acids: CASSVAGGQGADTQYF.

This clone was recorded a few times. The chain combines TRBV9 with TRBJ2-3, with D unresolved. CDR1 and CDR2 (germline): SGDLS, YYNGEE. The CDR3 runs to 15 residues. Trimming left V 1 base short and J 0 bases short, with 9 bases between. The CDR3 region is CASSVSAGSTDTQYF. The DNA of the CDR3 is TGTGCCAGCAGCGTATCGGCAGGCAGCACAGATACGCAGTATTTT.

The chain uses TRBV14 and TRBJ1-1; D not certain. CDR3 size: 14 residues. Germline values: CDR1 SGHDN, CDR2 FVKESK. V gave up 3 bases and J gave up 10 bases, with 18 bases separating them. CDR3 nucleotide sequence: TGTGCCAGCAGCCATGGCGGGGAGGGAGCAAGAGCTTTCTTT. Its protein is CASSHGGEGARAFF.

J is TRBJ2-1 and V is TRBV7-9; D may be TRBD1 (5 bases). Germline CDR1 is SEHNR and CDR2 is FQNEAQ (reference sequence). There are 12 residues in the CDR3. Trimming took 8 bases from V and 5 from J, leaving 10 bases between them. This CDR3 is CASDSTNNEQFF. Written as DNA, the CDR3 is TGTGCCAGCGACAGCACCAACAATGAGCAGTTCTTC.

The chain uses TRBV5-8 and TRBJ2-3; no clear D gene. The CDR3 is made up of 13 amino acids. Trimming stripped 0 bases from V and 9 bases from J, with 11 bases between. Germline assignment: CDR1 SGHTS and CDR2 YDEGEE. CDR3 sequence (DNA): TGTGCCAGCAGCTTGGGTCACCCAGGCACGCAGTATTTT. Protein: CASSLGHPGTQYF.

The V gene is TRBV9, the J gene TRBJ2-7; 7 nucleotides line up with TRBD2. The CDR3 length is 15 residues. The V gene end was trimmed by 4 bases and the J gene end by 0 bases; junction bases not matched to a gene: 7. Per germline, CDR1 SGDLS and CDR2 YYNGEE. The CDR3 protein is CASSRSGESSYEQYF. CDR3 sequence (DNA): TGTGCCAGCAGCAGGAGCGGGGAGAGCTCCTACGAGCAGTACTTC.

This clone has more than one count but fewer than ten. The chain uses TRBV20-1 and TRBJ1-2; D not resolved. The germline V gene encodes CDR1 DFQATT and CDR2 SNEGSKA (reference sequence). V was clipped by 4 bases and J by 7 bases, with 10 bases between them. The CDR3 runs 11 residues. In DNA form, the CDR3 reads TGCAGTGCTACCAAAGGGAGTGGCTACACCTTC. It encodes CSATKGSGYTF.

The chain has TRBV2 and TRBJ2-3; TRBD1 is a possible D gene (5 bases). Deletions cut 7 bases from V and 3 bases from J, with 11 bases between. Germline V gives CDR1 SNHLY, CDR2 FYNNEI. CDR3 length: 13 amino acids. CDR3 residues: CASTQGPTDTQYF. CDR3 sequence (DNA): TGTGCCAGCACCCAGGGTCCGACAGATACGCAGTATTTT.

The table lists this clone with a count of one. The rearrangement uses TRBV7-9 and TRBJ2-7, with unresolved D. This CDR3 has 12 residues. Trimming cost V 5 bases and J 6 bases, with 11 bases left between them. Per the germline V gene, CDR1 is SEHNR and CDR2 is FQNEAQ (reference sequence). The CDR3, as DNA: TGTGCCAGCAGCCATGAGACCGGCGAGCAGTACTTC. It is translated as CASSHETGEQYF.

The J gene is TRBJ1-6, the V gene TRBV30; 7 bases line up with TRBD1. Germline CDR1 and CDR2: GTSNPN and SVGIG (reference sequence). Trimming cost V 2 bases and J 5 bases; bases outside gene matches: 6. The length of the CDR3 is 15 residues. The CDR3 protein is CAWSKTGNHNSPLHF. The CDR3 DNA is TGTGCCTGGAGTAAGACAGGGAATCATAATTCACCCCTCCACTTT.